The following is a TCR beta chain sequence with its context. The data derive from a study of blood T cell repertoires in COVID-19. The protocol was immunoSEQ multiplex PCR, while the TCRdb copy is restricted to in-frame clones and leaves out a portion. The sample has 200,000 to 250,000 clones; about 90% are singletons. Germline CDR1 SGHTA, CDR2 FQGNSA. The CDR3 runs 16 residues. V was shortened by 0 bases and J by 1 base, with 12 bases between the two germline ends. The sequenced material came from peripheral blood. The receptor comes from a man in his 60s with acute or convalescent COVID-19. The genes are TRBV7-2 and TRBJ2-5; perhaps TRBD2 as D (5 bases). The CDR3 sequence is CASSLAQVGGQETQYF. DNA for the CDR3: TGTGCCAGCAGCTTAGCGCAAGTCGGAGGCCAAGAGACCCAGTACTTC.